This is a list of T cell receptor beta chains from one sample in a study of T cell changes during pregnancy in multiple sclerosis. Repertoires were generated with immunoSEQ multiplex PCR, while TCRdb's copy carries only in-frame clones and drops some. The sample has tens of thousands of clones, 90% to 95% seen once. This sample comprised peripheral blood, obtained in the third trimester of pregnancy. The receptors come from a female donor in good health, enrolled as a control in a pregnancy study. Each CDR3 is given with its conserved first and last residue. The D gene is left open where the match is weak. The size of a clone is reported for some rows only, either as once, few or many, or as a class for expanded clones.

.	TRBJ1-2	TRBV6-4	TRBD1	TGTGCCAGCAGCCGATCCGGGACAGGGACTAACTATGGCTACACCTTC	CASSRSGTGTNYGYTF
few	TRBJ1-1	TRBV20-1	.	TGCAGTGCCCCCAGGGGAACTGAAGCTTTCTTT	CSAPRGTEAFF
.	TRBJ1-4	TRBV6-6	TRBD1	TGTGCCAGCATCCCGGGACAGGGACCAAATGAAAAACTGTTTTTT	CASIPGQGPNEKLFF
once	TRBJ1-2	TRBV5-4	TRBD1	TGTGCCAGCAGCTCTCGGACAGGAGAATACTATGGCTACACCTTC	CASSSRTGEYYGYTF
.	TRBJ2-7	TRBV7-8	TRBD1	TGTGCCAGCAGCTTAAGGGACAGGGTTTACTACGAGCAGTACTTC	CASSLRDRVYYEQYF
.	TRBJ2-7	TRBV19	.	TGTGCCAGTAGTATATATCGCACCACAGGGAGCTCCTACGAGCAGTACTTC	CASSIYRTTGSSYEQYF
few	TRBJ1-1	TRBV6-5	.	TGTGCCAGCAGTTACGCGGCTGAAGCTTTCTTT	CASSYAAEAFF
.	TRBJ1-1	TRBV5-4	.	TGTGCCAGCAGCTCGCAGGTCAGGGCGATGAACACTGAAGCTTTCTTT	CASSSQVRAMNTEAFF
.	TRBJ2-1	TRBV18	TRBD1	TGTGCCAGCTCACCAGGGACAGGGGACTACAATGAGCAGTTCTTC	CASSPGTGDYNEQFF
.	TRBJ2-1	TRBV28	TRBD2	TGTGCCAGCAGGCGGGACTACTACAATGAGCAGTTCTTC	CASRRDYYNEQFF
.	TRBJ1-2	TRBV9	TRBD1	TGTGCCAGCAGCCTCCGGACAGGCTATTATGGCTACACCTTC	CASSLRTGYYGYTF
.	TRBJ2-7	TRBV28	.	TGTGCCAGCAGTTTAGGAAGGGGCCCCTACGAGCAGTACTTC	CASSLGRGPYEQYF
.	TRBJ1-2	TRBV5-1	.	TGCGCCAGCAGCGCTAGAAGAGTGACAGGCAACTATGGCTACACCTTC	CASSARRVTGNYGYTF